What follows are 5 T cell receptor beta chains derived from one specimen sequenced in a study of shared clonotypes between healthy human individuals. This table comes from immunoSEQ multiplex PCR, and its TCRdb copy is limited to in-frame clones, with some not included. The sample contains some 530,000 clones, 81% of which appear only once. The sample comprised PBMCs. All receptors derive from a woman in her thirties or forties in good health. Some clones in this sample may be carry-over from other donors' samples.

The J gene is TRBJ2-7, the V gene TRBV19; D possibly corresponds to TRBD1 (6 bases). V lost 5 bases, J lost 3 bases, and 11 bases lay in between. CDR3 length: 13 residues. Germline assignment: CDR1 LNHDA and CDR2 SQIVND (reference sequence). CDR3 amino acids: CASSPQGFYEQYF. As DNA, the CDR3 is TGTGCCAGTAGTCCACAGGGTTTCTACGAGCAGTACTTC.

The CDR3 nucleotides are TGCGCCAGCAGCTTACTAGAACCTCAAGAGACCCAGTACTTC. Protein: CASSLLEPQETQYF. The chain links TRBV5-1 to TRBJ2-5, with D maybe TRBD2 (5 bases). The CDR3 consists of 14 residues. CDR1 is SGHRS and CDR2 is YFSETQ in the germline V gene. The germline V and J ends were trimmed by 2 bases and 2 bases, with 10 bases remaining between them.

This clone was counted between two and nine times. The chain has TRBV29-1 and TRBJ2-7, with 13 nucleotides matching TRBD2. Germline lookup yields CDR1 SQVTM and CDR2 ANQGSEA. The junction had 10 bases not matched to a gene; V was cut back by 8 bases and J by 6 bases. This CDR3 comprises 14 residues. As DNA, the CDR3 is TGCAGCATTCGAACCGGGACTAGCGGGACCGAGCAGTACTTC. It yields the protein CSIRTGTSGTEQYF.

In this sample, this clone turned up a few times. The gene calls are TRBV4-3 and TRBJ2-1; 10 bases line up with TRBD1. V shed 3 bases and J 4 bases; nucleotides not matched to a gene: 6. Germline loops: CDR1 LGHNA, CDR2 YSLEER. This CDR3 region has 16 residues. CDR3 residues: CASSHLGDRGYNEQFF. CDR3 bases: TGCGCCAGCAGCCACCTCGGGGACAGGGGTTACAATGAGCAGTTCTTC.

The chain combines TRBV5-1 with TRBJ2-7; possible D gene TRBD2, 7 bases. The CDR3 runs 15 residues. Looked up from germline, CDR1 is SGHRS and CDR2 is YFSETQ. V was clipped by 5 bases and J by 2 bases, with 17 bases between them. CDR3 sequence: CASRPGGSGTYEQYF. The CDR3, as DNA: TGCGCCAGCAGGCCGGGGGGCAGCGGGACCTACGAGCAGTACTTC.